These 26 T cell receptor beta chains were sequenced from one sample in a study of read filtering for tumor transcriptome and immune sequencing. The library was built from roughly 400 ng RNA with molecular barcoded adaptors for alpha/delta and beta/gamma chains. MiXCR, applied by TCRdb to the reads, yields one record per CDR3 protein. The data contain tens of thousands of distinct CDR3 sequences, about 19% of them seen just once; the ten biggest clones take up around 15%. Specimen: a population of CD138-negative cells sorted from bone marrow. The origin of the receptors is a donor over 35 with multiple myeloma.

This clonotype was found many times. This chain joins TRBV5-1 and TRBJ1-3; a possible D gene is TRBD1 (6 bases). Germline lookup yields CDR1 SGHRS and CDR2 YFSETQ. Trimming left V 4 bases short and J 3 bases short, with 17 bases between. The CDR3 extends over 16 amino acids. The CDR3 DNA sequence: TGCGCCAGCAGCCCCAGTGGACAGTTAGGTGGAAACACCATATATTTT. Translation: CASSPSGQLGGNTIYF.

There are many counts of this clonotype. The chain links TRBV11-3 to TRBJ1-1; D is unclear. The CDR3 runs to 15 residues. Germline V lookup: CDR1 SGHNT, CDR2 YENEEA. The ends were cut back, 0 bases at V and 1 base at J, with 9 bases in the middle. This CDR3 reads CASSLEAMANTEAFF. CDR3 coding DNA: TGTGCCAGCAGCTTAGAGGCTATGGCGAACACTGAAGCTTTCTTT.

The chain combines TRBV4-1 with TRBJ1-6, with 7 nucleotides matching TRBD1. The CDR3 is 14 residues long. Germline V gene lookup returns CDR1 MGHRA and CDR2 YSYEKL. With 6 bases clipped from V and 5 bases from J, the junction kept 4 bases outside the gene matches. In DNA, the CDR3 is TGCGCCAGCAGACTGGGACAGAATAATTCACCCCTCCACTTT. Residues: CASRLGQNNSPLHF.

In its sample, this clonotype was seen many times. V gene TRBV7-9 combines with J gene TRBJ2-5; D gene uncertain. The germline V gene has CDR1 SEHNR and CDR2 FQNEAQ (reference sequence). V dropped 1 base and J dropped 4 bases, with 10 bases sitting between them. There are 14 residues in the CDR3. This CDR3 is CASSLGEVRETQYF. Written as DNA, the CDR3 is TGTGCCAGCAGCTTAGGAGAGGTCCGAGAGACCCAGTACTTC.

The CDR3 DNA reads TGTGCCAGCAGCCCCCGGGAGGTGGCAAACTATGGCTACACCTTC. It yields the protein CASSPREVANYGYTF. This chain connects TRBV7-8 to TRBJ1-2; D is undetermined. The CDR3 length is 15 residues. Per germline, CDR1 SGHVS and CDR2 FQNEAQ. The V end lost 5 bases, the J end lost 2 bases, and 15 bases lay between the germline ends.

Written as DNA, the CDR3 is TGTGCCAGCAGTTCCACGACAGGGGCGAACACCGGGGAGCTGTTTTTT. Translation gives CASSSTTGANTGELFF. The J gene is TRBJ2-2, the V gene TRBV6-1; 8 nucleotides match TRBD1. The junction had 5 bases not matched to a gene; V was cut back by 5 bases and J by 0 bases. The CDR3 contains 16 residues. Germline lookup yields CDR1 MNHNS and CDR2 SASEGT.

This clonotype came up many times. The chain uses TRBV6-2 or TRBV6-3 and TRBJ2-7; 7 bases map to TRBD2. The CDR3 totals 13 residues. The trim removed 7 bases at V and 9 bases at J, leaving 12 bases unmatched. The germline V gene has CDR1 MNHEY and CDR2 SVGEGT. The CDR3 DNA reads TGTGCCAGCACCTGGGGGGGTGTTACGAGGCAGTACTTC. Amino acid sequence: CASTWGGVTRQYF.

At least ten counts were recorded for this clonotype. The CDR3 is CASSQGQKGTHEQYF. The CDR3 region has the DNA TGTGCCAGCAGCCAGGGTCAGAAGGGGACGCACGAGCAGTACTTC. The V call is TRBV3-1, the J call TRBJ2-7; D tentatively reads TRBD1 or TRBD2 (5 bases each). This CDR3 contains 15 residues. Trimming shortened V by 3 bases and J by 5 bases, and 17 bases separated the two germline ends. Per germline, CDR1 LGHDT and CDR2 YNNKEL (reference sequence).

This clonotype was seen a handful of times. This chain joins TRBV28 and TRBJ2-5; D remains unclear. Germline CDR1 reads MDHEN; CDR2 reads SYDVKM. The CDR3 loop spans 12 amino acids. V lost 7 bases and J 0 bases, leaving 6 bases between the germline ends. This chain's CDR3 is CASTADQETQYF. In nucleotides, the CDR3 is TGTGCCAGCACCGCGGACCAAGAGACCCAGTACTTC.

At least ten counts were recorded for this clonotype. The DNA for the CDR3 is TGTGCCAGCAGCCCCACTTACTACGATACGCAGTATTTT. It translates to CASSPTYYDTQYF. The rearrangement joins TRBV14 to TRBJ2-3; D not certain. V was trimmed by 4 bases and J by 6 bases, leaving 11 bases between them. CDR1 SGHDN and CDR2 FVKESK come from the germline V gene. This CDR3 comprises 13 residues.

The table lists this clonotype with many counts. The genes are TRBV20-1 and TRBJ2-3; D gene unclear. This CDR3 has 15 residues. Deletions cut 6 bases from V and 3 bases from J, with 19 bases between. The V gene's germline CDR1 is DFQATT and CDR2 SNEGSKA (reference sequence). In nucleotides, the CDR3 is TGCAGTGCGCCAGGACCGCTCGGTGGAACAGATACGCAGTATTTT. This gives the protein CSAPGPLGGTDTQYF.

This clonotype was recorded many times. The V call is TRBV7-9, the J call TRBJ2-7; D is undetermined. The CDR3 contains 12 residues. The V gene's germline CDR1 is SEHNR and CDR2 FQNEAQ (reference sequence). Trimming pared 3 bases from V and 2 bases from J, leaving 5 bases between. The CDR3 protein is CASSLSTYEQYF. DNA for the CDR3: TGTGCCAGCAGCTTGAGTACCTACGAGCAGTACTTC.

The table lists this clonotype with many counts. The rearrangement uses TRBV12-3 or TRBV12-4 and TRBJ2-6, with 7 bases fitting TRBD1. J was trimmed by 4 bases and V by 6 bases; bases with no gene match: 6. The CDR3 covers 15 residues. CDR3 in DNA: TGTGCCAGCAGCCCTACAGGGGCAGGGGCCAACGTCCTGACTTTC. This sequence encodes CASSPTGAGANVLTF.

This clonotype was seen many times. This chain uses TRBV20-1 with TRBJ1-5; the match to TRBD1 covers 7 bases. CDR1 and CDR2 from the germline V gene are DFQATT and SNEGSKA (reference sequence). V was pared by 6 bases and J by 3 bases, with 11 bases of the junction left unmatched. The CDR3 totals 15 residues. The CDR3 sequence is CSAVQGPPDNQPQHF. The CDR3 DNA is TGCAGTGCAGTACAGGGGCCACCAGACAATCAGCCCCAGCATTTT.

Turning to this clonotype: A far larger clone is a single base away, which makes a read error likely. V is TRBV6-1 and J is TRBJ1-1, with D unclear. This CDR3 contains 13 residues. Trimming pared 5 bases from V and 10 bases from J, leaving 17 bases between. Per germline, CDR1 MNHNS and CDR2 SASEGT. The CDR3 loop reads CASSSTGAAGAFF. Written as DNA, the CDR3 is TGTGCCAGCAGTTCCACCGGAGCGGCTGGAGCTTTCTTT.

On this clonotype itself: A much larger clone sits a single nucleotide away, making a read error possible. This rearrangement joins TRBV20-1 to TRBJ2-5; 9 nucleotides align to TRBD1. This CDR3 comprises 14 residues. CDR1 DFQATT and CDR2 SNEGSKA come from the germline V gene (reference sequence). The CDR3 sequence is CSAGKTGGQGTQYF. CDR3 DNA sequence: TGCAGTGCTGGAAAGACAGGGGGACAAGGGACCCAGTACTTC.

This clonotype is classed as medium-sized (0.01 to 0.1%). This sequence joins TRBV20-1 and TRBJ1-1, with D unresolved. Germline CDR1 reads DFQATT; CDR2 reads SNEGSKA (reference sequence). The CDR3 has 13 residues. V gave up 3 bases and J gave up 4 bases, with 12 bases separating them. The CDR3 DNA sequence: TGCAGTGCTAGCTCGATAGCCCCCACTGAAGCTTTCTTT. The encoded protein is CSASSIAPTEAFF.

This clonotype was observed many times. Here the CDR3 DNA reads TGCAGCGTTGAAGTCGGGTCTGGGGCCAACGTCCTGACTTTC. This encodes CSVEVGSGANVLTF. This chain links TRBV29-1 with TRBJ2-6; D not resolved. V lost 1 base to trimming and J lost 1 base, with 5 bases between them. Germline CDR1 and CDR2: SQVTM and ANQGSEA. This CDR3 spans 14 amino acids.

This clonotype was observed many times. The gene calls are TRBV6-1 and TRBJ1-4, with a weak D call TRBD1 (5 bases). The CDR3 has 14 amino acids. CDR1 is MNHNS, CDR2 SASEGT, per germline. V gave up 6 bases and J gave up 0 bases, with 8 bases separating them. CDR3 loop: CASRGTATNEKLFF. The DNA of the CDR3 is TGTGCCAGCAGGGGGACCGCAACTAATGAAAAACTGTTTTTT.

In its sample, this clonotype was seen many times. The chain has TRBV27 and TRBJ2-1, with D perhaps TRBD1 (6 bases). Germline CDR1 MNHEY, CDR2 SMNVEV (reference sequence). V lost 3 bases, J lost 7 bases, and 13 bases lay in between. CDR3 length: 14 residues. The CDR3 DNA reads TGTGCCAGCAGTTTCGGGCAGGGGATTAATGAGCAGTTCTTC. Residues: CASSFGQGINEQFF.

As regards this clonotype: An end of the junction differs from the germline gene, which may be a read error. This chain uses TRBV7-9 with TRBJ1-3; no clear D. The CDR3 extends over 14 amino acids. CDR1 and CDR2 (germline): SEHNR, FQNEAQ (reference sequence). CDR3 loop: CASSLANSGNTIYF. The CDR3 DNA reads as TGTGCCAGCAGCTTAGCCAACTCTGGAAACACCATATATTTC. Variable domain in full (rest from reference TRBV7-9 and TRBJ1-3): DTGVSQNPRHKITKRGQNVTFRCDPISEHNRLYWYRQTLGQGPEFLTYFQNEAQLEKSRLLSDRFSAERPKGSFSTLEIQRTEQGDSAMYLCASSLANSGNTIYFGEGSWLTVV.

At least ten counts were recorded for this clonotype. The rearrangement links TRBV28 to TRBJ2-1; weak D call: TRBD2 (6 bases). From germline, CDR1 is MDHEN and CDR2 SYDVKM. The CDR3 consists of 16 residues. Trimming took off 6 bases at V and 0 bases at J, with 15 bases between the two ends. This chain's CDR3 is CASSKGLGSSYNEQFF. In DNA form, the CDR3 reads TGTGCCAGCAGCAAGGGACTGGGTAGCTCCTACAATGAGCAGTTCTTC.

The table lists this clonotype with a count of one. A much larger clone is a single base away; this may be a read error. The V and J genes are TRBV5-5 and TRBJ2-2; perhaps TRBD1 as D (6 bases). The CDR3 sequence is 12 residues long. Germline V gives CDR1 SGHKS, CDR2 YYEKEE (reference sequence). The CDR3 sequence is CASSLQAGELSF. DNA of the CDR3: TGTGCCAGCAGTCTGCAGGCAGGGGAGCTGTCTTTT.

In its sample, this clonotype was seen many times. In DNA, the CDR3 is TGTGCCAGCAGTTTTCTAGGGACAGTCATGAACACTGAAGCTTTCTTT. It translates to CASSFLGTVMNTEAFF. V gene TRBV12-3 or TRBV12-4 combines with J gene TRBJ1-1; the match to TRBD1 covers 7 bases. V trimming: 3 bases; J trimming: 0 bases; junction bases outside the gene matches: 7. The CDR3 length is 16 residues.

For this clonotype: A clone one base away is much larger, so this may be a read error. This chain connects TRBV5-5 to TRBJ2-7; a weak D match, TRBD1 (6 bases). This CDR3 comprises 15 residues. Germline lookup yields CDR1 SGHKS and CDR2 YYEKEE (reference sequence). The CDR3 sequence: CASSLSGTNTYEQHF. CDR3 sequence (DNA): TGTGCCAGCAGCTTATCCGGGACAAACACCTACGAGCAGCACTTC.

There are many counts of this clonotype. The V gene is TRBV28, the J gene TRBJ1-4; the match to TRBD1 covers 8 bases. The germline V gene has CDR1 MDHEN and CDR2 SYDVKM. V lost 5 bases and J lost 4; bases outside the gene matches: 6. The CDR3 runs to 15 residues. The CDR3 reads CASSRRTGFNEKLFF. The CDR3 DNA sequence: TGTGCCAGCAGTAGAAGGACAGGGTTTAATGAAAAACTGTTTTTT.